This TCR beta chain was retrieved from a study of cytomegalovirus exposure and HLA in healthy donors. The length of the CDR3 is 13 residues. Germline V gives CDR1 LNHNV, CDR2 YYDKDF (reference sequence). Trimming pared 2 bases from V and 4 bases from J, leaving 6 bases between. PCR used 60 Vbeta primers and 13 Jbeta primers. Here immunoSEQ multiplex PCR was the method, and the copy in TCRdb shows in-frame clones only, minus some. The sample includes about 77,000 clones, over 65% of them seen just once. Sequencing was carried out using PBMCs. The sequence was collected from a man aged 35-49 years in good health and CMV-seronegative. This chain connects TRBV15 to TRBJ2-1; D call uncertain. This chain's CDR3 is CATSRPIYNEQFF. CDR3 coding DNA: TGTGCCACCAGCAGACCTATATACAATGAGCAGTTCTTC.